This T cell receptor (beta chain) was observed in a study of blood T cell repertoires in COVID-19. Study-level background: T cells, B-cell-depleted T cells, or PBMCs supplied cDNA or gDNA.

Germline CDR1 and CDR2: WNHNN and SYGVQD (reference sequence). The V segment lost 3 bases and the J segment 6 bases; nucleotides outside the gene matches: 5. This CDR3 comprises 14 residues. TCRdb's table, derived via immunoSEQ multiplex PCR, lists solely in-frame clones and lacks some. The table lists more than 45,000 clones, 83% of them singletons, with 8% to 10% in the top ten. The sequenced sample was peripheral blood. This clonotype was sampled from a man aged 80 or over in a cohort sampled during active COVID-19. The rearrangement joins TRBV10-1 to TRBJ2-1; 7 bases agree with TRBD2. CDR3 sequence: CASSEAGLINEQFF. CDR3 in DNA: TGCGCCAGCAGTGAAGCGGGGTTGATCAATGAGCAGTTCTTC.